The present entry profiles one TCR beta chain with its context. Its specificity is unknown. This entry is derived from a study of STAT5B mutations in CD4+ large granular lymphocyte leukemia. Buffy coats from healthy blood donors served as controls. Data came from immunoSEQ multiplex PCR; TCRdb stores just in-frame clones and leaves some out. The sample records roughly 36,000 clones, approximately 88% being singletons. Whole-study findings and limits: Main leukemic clonotypes were patient-specific, but roughly 26% appeared at low frequency elsewhere. Top patient clones used TRBV06 genes more often: 8/27 versus 2/35 in controls.

Germline V gene data show CDR1 as MDHEN and CDR2 as SYDVKM. V was cut by 7 bases and J by 4 bases, with 14 bases left in between. The CDR3 runs to 13 residues. The V call is TRBV28, the J call TRBJ2-7; D unresolved. This clonotype was obtained from a human donor in good health. The sample comprised CD4+ T cells from blood buffy coats. The CDR3, as DNA: TGTGCCAGCACCGGATCACCCAGGTACGAGCAGTACTTC. Residues: CASTGSPRYEQYF.